These 21 T cell receptor beta chains came from one sample sequenced in a study of cytomegalovirus exposure and HLA in healthy donors. The PCR ran on 60 Vbeta and 13 Jbeta primers. The table came from immunoSEQ multiplex PCR; TCRdb's copy has only in-frame clones and leaves some out. The profile shows roughly 200,000 clones, 65% to 90% of them singletons. Sequenced sample: PBMCs. Source of these receptors: a woman aged 45-59 years in good health and CMV-seronegative.

This clone was seen a single time. The J gene is TRBJ1-6, the V gene TRBV27; no clear D. The CDR3 consists of 17 residues. Trimming took 10 bases from V and 0 from J, leaving 19 bases between them. Germline values: CDR1 MNHEY, CDR2 SMNVEV (reference sequence). This CDR3 reads CATRSVSRSSYNSPLHF. The CDR3 bases are TGTGCCACCCGTTCAGTGTCTCGGAGCTCCTATAATTCACCCCTCCACTTT.

This chain connects TRBV11-3 to TRBJ2-5; 10 nucleotides line up with TRBD1. The trim removed 3 bases at V and 5 bases at J, leaving 9 bases unmatched. The CDR3 is 16 amino acids. Per germline, CDR1 SGHNT and CDR2 YENEEA. Here the CDR3 reads CASSLNRQGAKETQYF. The CDR3 coding sequence is TGTGCCAGCAGCTTGAATCGACAGGGGGCCAAGGAGACCCAGTACTTC. The complete variable domain, with remaining parts taken from reference TRBV11-3 and TRBJ2-5, reads EAGVVQSPRYKIIEKKQPVAFWCNPISGHNTLYWYLQNLGQGPELLIRYENEEAVDDSQLPKDRFSAERLKGVDSTLKIQPAELGDSAVYLCASSLNRQGAKETQYFGPGTRLLVL.

The V and J genes are TRBV9 and TRBJ2-7; no clear D gene. Per the germline V gene, CDR1 is SGDLS and CDR2 is YYNGEE. CDR3 length: 14 amino acids. V dropped 0 bases and J dropped 0 bases, with 7 bases sitting between them. CDR3 amino acids: CASSVGDISYEQYF. CDR3 nucleotides: TGTGCCAGCAGCGTAGGTGACATCTCCTACGAGCAGTACTTC.

Only a few counts were recorded for this clone. This chain connects TRBV4-3 to TRBJ1-4; D unresolved. Germline loops: CDR1 LGHNA, CDR2 YSLEER. Trimming shortened V by 2 bases and J by 5 bases, and 9 bases separated the two germline ends. The CDR3 loop spans 14 amino acids. The CDR3 sequence is CASSQRLPNEKLFF. In DNA, the CDR3 is TGCGCCAGCAGCCAACGTCTTCCCAATGAAAAACTGTTTTTT.

The chain links TRBV7-3 to TRBJ2-1, with D tentatively TRBD2 (5 bases). With 0 bases removed from V and 0 bases from J, the gap between germline ends came to 12 bases. Germline V gene lookup returns CDR1 SGHTA and CDR2 FQGTGA. CDR3 length: 17 residues. The DNA for the CDR3 is TGTGCCAGCAGCTTAACTGGACTGGATAGCTCCTACAATGAGCAGTTCTTC. This encodes CASSLTGLDSSYNEQFF.

The chain recombines TRBV4-2 with TRBJ2-3, with TRBD1 as a possible D gene (6 bases). CDR3 length equals 15 residues. CDR1 and CDR2 (germline): LGHNA, YNFKEQ. V was clipped by 4 bases and J by 1 base, with 12 bases between them. The CDR3 is CASSPGHLGTDTQYF. In nucleotides, the CDR3 is TGTGCCAGCAGCCCGGGACACCTGGGCACAGATACGCAGTATTTT.

This clone was seen more than once but under ten times. It is unclear where the CDR3 begins or ends on the DNA, so no DNA is shown, and the CDR3 is as TCRdb lists it. V gene TRBV30 combines with J gene TRBJ1-4; TRBD1, the table's D call, was not compared with the DNA. Ends included, the CDR3 has 15 residues. Germline loops: CDR1 GTSNPN, CDR2 SVGIG (reference sequence). The CDR3 sequence: CAWSSGQGGNEKLFF.

The J gene is TRBJ2-1, the V gene TRBV9; 8 nucleotides match TRBD1. Germline CDR1 is SGDLS and CDR2 is YYNGEE. V was pared by 4 bases and J by 3 bases, with 6 bases of the junction left unmatched. The CDR3 spans 15 residues. The CDR3 loop reads CASSSTGQVYNEQFF. The CDR3 DNA is TGTGCCAGCAGCTCGACGGGACAGGTCTACAATGAGCAGTTCTTC. Based on the CDR3 plus reference TRBV9 and TRBJ2-1, the full variable domain is DSGVTQTPKHLITATGQRVTLRCSPRSGDLSVYWYQQSLDQGLQFLIQYYNGEERAKGNILERFSAQQFPDLHSELNLSSLELGDSALYFCASSSTGQVYNEQFFGPGTRLTVL.

The V call is TRBV7-8, the J call TRBJ1-1; 8 bases are shared with TRBD1. Germline V gives CDR1 SGHVS, CDR2 FQNEAQ. The CDR3 covers 14 residues. V dropped 5 bases and J dropped 5; count of bases not matched to a gene: 7. This CDR3 is CASSPGGGGTEAFF. DNA of the CDR3: TGTGCCAGCAGCCCAGGGGGCGGGGGAACTGAAGCTTTCTTT.

The chain combines TRBV2 with TRBJ2-1; 9 nucleotides agree with TRBD2. The V segment lost 8 bases and the J segment 5 bases; nucleotides outside the gene matches: 7. CDR1 is SNHLY, CDR2 FYNNEI, per germline. The CDR3 runs 14 residues. The CDR3 nucleotides are TGTGCCAGCTCCCTGCGGGAGGGCCACAATGAGCAGTTCTTC. It codes for CASSLREGHNEQFF.

The V gene is TRBV25-1, the J gene TRBJ2-4; 7 bases fit TRBD1. Germline CDR1 MGHDK, CDR2 SYGVNS. The CDR3 sequence is 14 residues long. With 9 bases clipped from V and 1 base from J, the junction kept 6 bases outside the gene matches. CDR3 loop: CASGQQGAKNIQYF. Written as DNA, the CDR3 is TGTGCCAGTGGCCAACAGGGGGCCAAAAACATTCAGTACTTC.

The CDR3 DNA follows: TGTGCCAGCTCACCGGACAGCTCGTTCACGGAGCCCCAGCATTTT. Residues: CASSPDSSFTEPQHF. The chain links TRBV18 to TRBJ1-5; TRBD1 is a possible D gene (6 bases). Germline values: CDR1 KGHSH, CDR2 LQKENI. CDR3 size: 15 residues. V was cut by 3 bases and J by 8 bases, with 17 bases left in between.

This chain joins TRBV13 and TRBJ2-4; 9 positions agree with TRBD1. The CDR3 has 15 amino acids. Germline assignment: CDR1 PRHDT and CDR2 FYEKMQ (reference sequence). The ends lost 4 bases at V and 4 bases at J; junction bases unmatched: 5. CDR3 amino acids: CASSSPDRGKNIQYF. CDR3 DNA sequence: TGTGCCAGCAGCTCGCCAGACAGGGGGAAAAACATTCAGTACTTC.

The chain is built from TRBV4-3 and TRBJ2-5, with TRBD1 identical over 7 bases. J gave up 4 bases and V 4 bases, and 6 bases lay outside the gene matches. Per the germline V gene, CDR1 is LGHNA and CDR2 is YSLEER. This CDR3 is 14 amino acids long. The CDR3 nucleotides read TGCGCCAGCAGCCTCGACAGGGCCCTAGAGACCCAGTACTTC. It translates to CASSLDRALETQYF.

In this sample, this clone turned up once. V usage is TRBV7-9 and J usage is TRBJ2-7; 10 bases agree with TRBD2. This CDR3 is 15 amino acids long. The germline gives CDR1 SEHNR, CDR2 FQNEAQ (reference sequence). V lost 5 bases to trimming and J lost 4 bases; unmatched junction nucleotides: 8. The CDR3 loop is CASSPTSGMLYEQYF. CDR3 bases: TGTGCCAGCAGCCCCACTAGCGGGATGCTGTACGAGCAGTACTTC. Supplemented by reference TRBV7-9 and TRBJ2-7, the full variable domain reads DTGVSQNPRHKITKRGQNVTFRCDPISEHNRLYWYRQTLGQGPEFLTYFQNEAQLEKSRLLSDRFSAERPKGSFSTLEIQRTEQGDSAMYLCASSPTSGMLYEQYFGPGTRLTVT.

The chain couples TRBV29-1 to TRBJ2-7; 9 nucleotides match TRBD1. J gave up 2 bases and V 6 bases, and 5 bases lay outside the gene matches. The CDR3 extends over 13 amino acids. Per the germline V gene, CDR1 is SQVTM and CDR2 is ANQGSEA. CDR3 coding DNA: TGCAGCGTCCTACAGGGGGCGACCTACGAGCAGTACTTC. Its protein is CSVLQGATYEQYF.

The gene calls are TRBV11-2 and TRBJ2-1; D remains ambiguous. The germline V gene has CDR1 SGHAT and CDR2 FQNNGV. The CDR3 has 11 amino acids. V gave up 5 bases and J gave up 4 bases, with 3 bases separating them. The CDR3 here is CASSHYNEQFF. The CDR3 region has the DNA TGTGCCAGCAGCCATTACAATGAGCAGTTCTTC.

This clone was found once. This sequence joins TRBV7-2 and TRBJ1-1; TRBD1 matches at 9 bases. Germline CDR1 reads SGHTA; CDR2 reads FQGNSA. V shed 5 bases and J 1 base; nucleotides not matched to a gene: 2. This CDR3 is built from 14 residues. DNA for the CDR3: TGTGCCAGCAGCCTGGGACAGGGGAACACTGAAGCTTTCTTT. Translating gives CASSLGQGNTEAFF. Complete variable domain (other parts from reference TRBV7-2 and TRBJ1-1): GAGVSQSPSNKVTEKGKDVELRCDPISGHTALYWYRQSLGQGLEFLIYFQGNSAPDKSGLPSDRFSAERTGGSVSTLTIQRTQQEDSAVYLCASSLGQGNTEAFFGQGTRLTVV.

This chain links TRBV5-4 with TRBJ1-2; D perhaps matches TRBD1 (5 bases). V was cut by 4 bases and J by 3 bases, with 13 bases left in between. Germline V gene lookup returns CDR1 SGHNT and CDR2 YYREEE (reference sequence). CDR3 length: 14 residues. The CDR3 DNA sequence: TGTGCCAGCAGCCTCTTTCAGGGTGACTATGGCTACACCTTC. Protein product: CASSLFQGDYGYTF.

This chain connects TRBV6-1 to TRBJ2-1, with 9 bases matching TRBD2. Germline values: CDR1 MNHNS, CDR2 SASEGT. The CDR3 totals 18 residues. Trimming at V came to 3 bases and at J to 6 bases, leaving 15 bases not matched to a gene. The DNA for the CDR3 is TGTGCCAGCAGTGACGGCTTTAGCGGGAGTGGCGTGGGCAATGAGCAGTTCTTC. Encoded protein: CASSDGFSGSGVGNEQFF.

The chain uses TRBV30 and TRBJ1-3; D unresolved. The CDR3 length is 16 residues. The germline V gene has CDR1 GTSNPN and CDR2 SVGIG (reference sequence). Trimming removed 3 bases at V and 4 bases at J, with 19 bases between. The DNA for the CDR3 is TGTGCCTGGAGCGCACTAAGGCCGGCAACCGGAAACACCATATATTTT. Amino acids: CAWSALRPATGNTIYF.